These 7 T cell receptor beta chains were all obtained from the same sample, sequenced in a study of T cell responses to AZD1222 COVID-19 vaccine. The data were produced by immunoSEQ multiplex PCR, yet TCRdb's version contains in-frame clones alone and is incomplete. The sample holds over 120,000 clones. The sequenced sample consisted of peripheral blood. Receptors were obtained from an adult in good health.

This sequence joins TRBV2 and TRBJ1-6, with 11 bases that match TRBD1. The V gene's germline CDR1 is SNHLY and CDR2 FYNNEI. CDR3 length equals 14 residues. With V trimmed by 6 bases and J by 8 bases, 3 bases remained unmatched. CDR3 bases: TGTGCCAGCAGCCGGGACAGGGGGTATTCACCCCTCCACTTT. The encoded protein is CASSRDRGYSPLHF.

V usage is TRBV5-1 and J usage is TRBJ2-1, with a possible D match to TRBD1 (5 bases). CDR3 size: 17 residues. Trimming pared 6 bases from V and 0 bases from J, leaving 19 bases between. Germline-derived CDR1 and CDR2 are SGHRS and YFSETQ. The chain's CDR3 is CASMLVLGADSYNEQFF. Here the CDR3 DNA reads TGCGCCAGCATGCTGGTGCTAGGGGCAGACTCCTACAATGAGCAGTTCTTC.

The V and J genes are TRBV6-5 and TRBJ2-7; TRBD1 agrees at 8 bases. V trimming: 5 bases; J trimming: 0 bases; junction bases outside the gene matches: 6. Germline CDR1 reads MNHEY; CDR2 reads SVGAGI. The CDR3 is 15 residues long. The CDR3 region has the DNA TGTGCCAGCAGTAGACCCGGGACAGGCTCCTACGAGCAGTACTTC. Its protein product is CASSRPGTGSYEQYF.

The chain recombines TRBV4-1 with TRBJ1-2; D perhaps matches TRBD1 (5 bases). Deletions cut 0 bases from V and 4 bases from J, with 21 bases between. This CDR3 comprises 18 residues. Germline loops: CDR1 MGHRA, CDR2 YSYEKL. The CDR3 loop is CASSQDLGGFATFYGYTF. The DNA for the CDR3 is TGCGCCAGCAGCCAAGATCTGGGGGGGTTCGCCACCTTCTATGGCTACACCTTC.

The chain is built from TRBV3-1 (or the pseudogene TRBV3-2) and TRBJ2-5, with D perhaps matching TRBD2 (6 bases). Germline V gene sequence: CDR1 LGHDT, CDR2 YNNKEL (reference sequence). V gave up 3 bases and J gave up 0 bases, with 17 bases separating them. The CDR3 consists of 17 residues. The CDR3 sequence: CASSQQGVGGNQETQYF. The CDR3 DNA reads as TGTGCCAGCAGCCAGCAAGGTGTGGGGGGAAACCAAGAGACCCAGTACTTC.

The V gene is TRBV11-1, the J gene TRBJ1-2; D not resolved. V gave up 5 bases and J gave up 3 bases, with 10 bases separating them. From germline, CDR1 is SGHAT and CDR2 FQDESV (reference sequence). The CDR3 consists of 13 residues. The CDR3 is CASSPTDYYGYTF. Written as DNA, the CDR3 is TGTGCCAGCAGCCCTACAGATTACTATGGCTACACCTTC.

CDR3 nucleotide sequence: TGTGCCACCTTAGTCCTGGGCTATGGCTACACCTTC. As protein: CATLVLGYGYTF. V gene TRBV6-5 combines with J gene TRBJ1-2; D call uncertain. The V end was cut by 10 bases, the J end by 4 bases, with 13 bases between. Germline V gene data show CDR1 as MNHEY and CDR2 as SVGAGI. The CDR3 is made up of 12 amino acids.